The clone carrying this T cell receptor (beta chain) is classed as medium-sized. V lost 5 bases, J lost 4 bases, and 11 bases lay in between. The CDR3 has 14 residues. Germline V gene data show CDR1 as SGHTA and CDR2 as FQGTGA. These data are taken from a study of prognosis after radiotherapy for stage I lung cancer. Multiplex PCR in two rounds served to amplify TCR beta CDR3 from genomic DNA. Round-one PCR had primers specific to each TRBV and TRBJ gene. TCRdb reanalysed the multiplex PCR reads using MiXCR and keeps one entry per CDR3 protein. The data show 20,000 to 30,000 distinct CDR3 sequences, approximately 44% seen once.

This chain links TRBV7-3 with TRBJ2-2, with D tentatively TRBD1 or TRBD2 (5 bases each). The TCR sequence derives from a donor aged 50 or older with non-small cell lung cancer. The source material was PBMCs, sampled before or after stereotactic body radiation therapy (not recorded which). CDR3: CASSAGAATGELFF. CDR3 nucleotides: TGTGCCAGCAGCGCCGGGGCAGCCACCGGGGAGCTGTTTTTT.